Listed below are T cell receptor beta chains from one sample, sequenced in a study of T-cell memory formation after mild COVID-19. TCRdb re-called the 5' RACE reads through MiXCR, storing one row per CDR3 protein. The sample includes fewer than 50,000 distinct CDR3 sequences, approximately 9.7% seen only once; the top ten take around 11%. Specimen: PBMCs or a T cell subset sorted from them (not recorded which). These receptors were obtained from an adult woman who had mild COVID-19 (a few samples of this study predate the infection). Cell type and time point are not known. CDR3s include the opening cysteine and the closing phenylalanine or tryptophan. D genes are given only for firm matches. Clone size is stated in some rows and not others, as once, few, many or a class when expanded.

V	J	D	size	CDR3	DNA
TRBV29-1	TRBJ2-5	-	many	CSVDRNQETQYF	TGCAGCGTCGATAGAAATCAAGAGACCCAGTACTTC
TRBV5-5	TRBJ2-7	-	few	CASSLGSGVRSYEQYF	TGTGCCAGCAGCTTGGGCTCGGGCGTACGTTCCTACGAGCAGTACTTC
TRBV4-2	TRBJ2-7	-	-	CASSQTGIGKDSYEQYF	TGTGCCAGCAGCCAAACTGGAATAGGGAAGGACTCCTACGAGCAGTACTTC
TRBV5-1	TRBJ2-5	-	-	CATSWEGVPQETQYF	TGCGCCACCTCATGGGAGGGGGTGCCCCAAGAGACCCAGTACTTC
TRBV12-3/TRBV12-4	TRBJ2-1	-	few	CASSIQGDEQFF	TGTGCCAGCAGTATCCAGGGAGATGAGCAGTTCTTC
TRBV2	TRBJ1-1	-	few	CASSARARGTEAFF	TGTGCCAGCAGTGCACGGGCTCGAGGCACTGAAGCTTTCTTT
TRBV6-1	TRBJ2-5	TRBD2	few	CASSEIGLAGQETQYF	TGTGCCAGCAGTGAAATAGGACTAGCGGGGCAAGAGACCCAGTACTTC
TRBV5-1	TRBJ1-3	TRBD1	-	CASSVTGAGNTIYF	TGCGCCAGCAGCGTTACAGGGGCTGGAAACACCATATATTTT
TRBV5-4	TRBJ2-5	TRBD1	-	CASSSGQGQETQYF	TGTGCCAGCAGCTCCGGACAGGGACAAGAGACCCAGTACTTC
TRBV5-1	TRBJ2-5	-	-	CASSLGWAKGEETQYF	TGCGCCAGCAGCCTCGGGTGGGCGAAGGGGGAAGAGACCCAGTACTTC
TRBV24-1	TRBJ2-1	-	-	CATSDSGLYSYNEQFF	TGTGCCACCAGTGATTCTGGACTTTACTCGTACAATGAGCAGTTCTTC
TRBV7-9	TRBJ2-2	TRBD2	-	CASSASGRGTGELFF	TGTGCCAGCAGCGCTAGCGGGAGGGGCACCGGGGAGCTGTTTTTT
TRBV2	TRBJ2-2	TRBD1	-	CASQMTGRGLNTGELFF	TGTGCCAGCCAAATGACAGGGAGAGGCTTGAACACCGGGGAGCTGTTTTTT
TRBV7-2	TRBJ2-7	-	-	CASSFARDLEQYF	TGTGCCAGCAGCTTCGCCCGGGACCTCGAGCAGTACTTC
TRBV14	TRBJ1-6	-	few	CASSHRTELGSPLHF	TGTGCCAGCAGCCACAGGACGGAACTTGGGTCACCCCTCCACTTT
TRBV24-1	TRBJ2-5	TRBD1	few	CATSAPGQGSETQYF	TGTGCCACCAGTGCACCGGGACAGGGGTCGGAGACCCAGTACTTC
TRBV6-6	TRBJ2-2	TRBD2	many	CASSYREASGDGELFF	TGTGCCAGCAGTTACAGAGAGGCTAGCGGAGATGGGGAGCTGTTTTTT
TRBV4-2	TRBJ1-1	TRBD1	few	CASSRGDRANTEAFF	TGTGCCAGCAGCAGGGGCGACAGGGCGAACACTGAAGCTTTCTTT
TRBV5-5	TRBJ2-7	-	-	CASSFERTIYEQYF	TGTGCCAGCAGCTTCGAAAGGACAATCTACGAGCAGTACTTC
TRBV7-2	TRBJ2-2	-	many	CASSLEAGELFF	TGTGCCAGCAGCTTAGAGGCCGGGGAGCTGTTTTTT
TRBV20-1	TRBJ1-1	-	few	CSARDFRGLDTEAFF	TGCAGTGCTAGAGACTTCAGGGGATTGGACACTGAAGCTTTCTTT
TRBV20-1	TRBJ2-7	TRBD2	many	CSARDPLAGGSYEQYF	TGCAGTGCTAGAGATCCACTAGCGGGGGGCAGCTACGAGCAGTACTTC
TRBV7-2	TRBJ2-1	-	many	CASSFRETSEQFF	TGTGCCAGCAGCTTTCGGGAGACTAGTGAGCAGTTCTTC
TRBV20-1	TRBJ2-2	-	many	CSASNPSRNTGELFF	TGCAGTGCTAGTAACCCCTCTAGGAACACCGGGGAGCTGTTTTTT
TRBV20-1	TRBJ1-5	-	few	CSARGQAILSNQPQHF	TGCAGTGCTAGAGGGCAGGCGATCCTTAGCAATCAGCCCCAGCATTTT
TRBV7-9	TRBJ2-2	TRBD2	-	CASSLRTLAGVPGELFF	TGTGCCAGCAGCTTAAGGACGCTAGCGGGAGTTCCCGGGGAGCTGTTTTTT
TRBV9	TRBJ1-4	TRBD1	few	CASSVGNTGAQEKLFF	TGTGCCAGCAGCGTGGGAAACACAGGGGCGCAGGAAAAACTGTTTTTT
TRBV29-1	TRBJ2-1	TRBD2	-	CSGRTGTSVYNEQFF	TGCAGCGGTCGGACCGGGACTAGCGTTTACAATGAGCAGTTCTTC
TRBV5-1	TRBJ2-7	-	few	CASSLGDRVYEQYF	TGCGCCAGCAGCTTGGGTGACCGCGTCTACGAGCAGTACTTC
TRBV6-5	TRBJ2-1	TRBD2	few	CASSYGAGGGDEQFF	TGTGCCAGCAGTTACGGAGCGGGAGGTGGAGATGAGCAGTTCTTC
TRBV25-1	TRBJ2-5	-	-	CASSEPLLTSGETQYF	TGTGCCAGCAGTGAGCCGCTGTTGACTTCCGGGGAGACCCAGTACTTC
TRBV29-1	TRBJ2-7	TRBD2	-	CSAEAGVGYEQYF	TGCAGCGCCGAAGCGGGGGTGGGCTACGAGCAGTACTTC
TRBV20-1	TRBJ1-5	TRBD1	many	CSAQHLTGFDQPQHF	TGCAGTGCTCAACATTTGACAGGGTTCGATCAGCCCCAGCATTTT
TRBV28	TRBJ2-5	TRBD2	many	CASSLMGAAGGPQETQYF	TGTGCCAGCAGTCTTATGGGGGCGGCGGGAGGGCCCCAAGAGACCCAGTACTTC
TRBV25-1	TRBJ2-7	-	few	CASSGTFSYEQYF	TGTGCCAGCAGCGGGACGTTCTCCTACGAGCAGTACTTC
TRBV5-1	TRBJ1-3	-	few	CASSLESYSGNTIYF	TGCGCCAGCAGCTTGGAGTCCTACTCTGGAAACACCATATATTTT
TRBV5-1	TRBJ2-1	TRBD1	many	CASSPRGQTYNEQFF	TGCGCCAGCAGCCCCAGGGGACAGACCTACAATGAGCAGTTCTTC
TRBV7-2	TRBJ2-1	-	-	CASSSSTMDYNEQFF	TGTGCCAGCAGCTCCTCGACGATGGATTACAATGAGCAGTTCTTC
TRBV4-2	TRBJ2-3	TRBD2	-	CASSQRRRGGAGDTQYF	TGTGCCAGCAGCCAAAGGAGGCGCGGGGGGGCCGGAGATACGCAGTATTTT
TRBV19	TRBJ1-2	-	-	CASSTGQIRYGYTF	TGTGCCAGTAGTACCGGACAGATACGCTATGGCTACACCTTC
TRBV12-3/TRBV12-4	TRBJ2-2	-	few	CASSPLGPAPAGELFF	TGTGCCAGCAGCCCCCTGGGGCCCGCTCCCGCCGGGGAGCTGTTTTTT
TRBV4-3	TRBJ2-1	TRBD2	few	CASSQEATGTSGSEQFF	TGCGCCAGCAGCCAAGAAGCCACCGGGACTAGCGGGAGTGAGCAGTTCTTC
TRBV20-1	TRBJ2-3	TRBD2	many	CSARDRSGREYF	TGCAGTGCTAGAGACCGTAGCGGGAGAGAGTATTTT
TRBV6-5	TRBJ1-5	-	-	CASSTAGTSNQPQHF	TGTGCCAGCAGTACAGCCGGGACCTCCAATCAGCCCCAGCATTTT
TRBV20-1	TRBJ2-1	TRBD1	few	CSARVGTGGDEQFF	TGCAGTGCTAGAGTGGGGACAGGGGGCGATGAGCAGTTCTTC
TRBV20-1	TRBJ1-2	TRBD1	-	CSARPWTGSYGYTF	TGCAGTGCTAGACCCTGGACAGGAAGCTATGGCTACACCTTC
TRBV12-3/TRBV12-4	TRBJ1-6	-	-	CASSLGGESSPLHF	TGTGCCAGCAGTTTAGGGGGGGAAAGCTCACCCCTCCACTTT
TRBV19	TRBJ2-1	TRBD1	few	CASSIGQGRDEQFF	TGTGCCAGTAGTATCGGACAGGGACGTGATGAGCAGTTCTTC
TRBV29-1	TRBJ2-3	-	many	CSVEVQDTQYF	TGCAGCGTTGAAGTTCAAGATACGCAGTATTTT
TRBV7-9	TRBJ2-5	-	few	CASSPTPGGAGETQYF	TGTGCCAGCAGCCCTACCCCTGGGGGGGCAGGGGAGACCCAGTACTTC